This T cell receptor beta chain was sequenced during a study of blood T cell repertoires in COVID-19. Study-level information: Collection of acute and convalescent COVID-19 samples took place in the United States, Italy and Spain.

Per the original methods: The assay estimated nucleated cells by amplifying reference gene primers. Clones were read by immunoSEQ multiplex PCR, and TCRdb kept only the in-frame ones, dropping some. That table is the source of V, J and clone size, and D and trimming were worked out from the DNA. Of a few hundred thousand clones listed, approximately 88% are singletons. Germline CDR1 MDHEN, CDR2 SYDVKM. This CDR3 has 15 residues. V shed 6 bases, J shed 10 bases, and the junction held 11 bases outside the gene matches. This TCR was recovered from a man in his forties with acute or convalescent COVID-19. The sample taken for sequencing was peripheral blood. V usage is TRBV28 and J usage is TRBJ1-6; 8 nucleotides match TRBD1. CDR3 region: CASSPDDRGCSPLHF. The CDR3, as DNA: TGTGCCAGCAGCCCCGACGACAGGGGTTGCTCACCCCTCCACTTT.